A single sample gave rise to the 30 T cell receptor beta chains below, sequenced in a study of naive and memory T cell subsets. Alpha and beta constant region primers primed reverse transcription for blood and skin samples. TCRdb used MiXCR to reprocess the 5' RACE reads, holding one entry per CDR3 protein. Among 20,000 to 25,000 distinct CDR3 sequences, around 4% were seen once, and the ten largest hold 7% to 9.5%. RNA was extracted from around 2.5 ml of whole blood of healthy adults. These receptors originate from a male donor in good health.

This clonotype was picked up many times. The rearrangement uses TRBV11-2 and TRBJ1-2; D is ambiguous. Germline V CDR1 and CDR2: SGHAT, FQNNGV. V was clipped by 0 bases and J by 2 bases, with 4 bases between them. CDR3 length: 13 residues. Here the CDR3 reads CASSLDRNYGYTF. The CDR3, as DNA: TGTGCCAGCAGCTTAGATCGCAACTATGGCTACACCTTC.

Ten or more counts support this clonotype. The J gene is TRBJ2-2, the V gene TRBV25-1, with TRBD1 identical over 9 bases. Per germline, CDR1 MGHDK and CDR2 SYGVNS. The CDR3 sequence is 15 residues long. V lost 4 bases and J lost 6; bases outside the gene matches: 6. The CDR3: CASSVDRGLSGELFF. The DNA of the CDR3 is TGTGCCAGCAGTGTCGACAGGGGGTTATCCGGGGAGCTGTTTTTT.

This clonotype came up a few times. The chain carries TRBV7-8 and TRBJ2-7, with 8 bases matching TRBD2. This CDR3 is 16 amino acids long. Looked up from germline, CDR1 is SGHVS and CDR2 is FQNEAQ. V lost 0 bases, J lost 3 bases, and 7 bases stayed unmatched. CDR3 in DNA: TGTGCCAGCAGCTTAGCCCTAGCGGGCCTATTCTACGAGCAGTACTTC. Translating gives CASSLALAGLFYEQYF.

In regard to this clonotype: A much larger clone lies one base from this, so it may be a read error. The chain has TRBV27 and TRBJ1-1; TRBD1 is a possible D gene (5 bases). The V gene lost 6 bases and the J gene lost 7 bases, with 18 bases spanning the gap. Germline assignment: CDR1 MNHEY and CDR2 SMNVEV (reference sequence). This CDR3 contains 14 residues. CDR3 sequence: CASSPGHGRIEAFF. In nucleotides, the CDR3 is TGTGCCAGCAGCCCGGGGCACGGGAGGATTGAAGCTTTCTTT.

There are many counts of this clonotype. The genes are TRBV6-5 and TRBJ1-1; D uncertain. Germline V gene lookup returns CDR1 MNHEY and CDR2 SVGAGI. V shed 11 bases and J shed 0 bases, with 16 bases lying between them. The CDR3 consists of 14 residues. The CDR3 spells CASFRLSLNTEAFF. The CDR3 DNA follows: TGTGCCTCTTTTAGGTTGAGCCTGAACACTGAAGCTTTCTTT.

This clonotype has a count of ten or more. The chain carries TRBV11-2 and TRBJ2-3, with 8 bases fitting TRBD2. V lost 6 bases, J lost 5 bases, and 7 bases stayed unmatched. Germline loops: CDR1 SGHAT, CDR2 FQNNGV. The CDR3 loop spans 14 amino acids. Here the CDR3 reads CASRTGTRKDTQYF. CDR3 in DNA: TGTGCCAGCAGGACCGGGACTAGAAAAGATACGCAGTATTTT.

V usage is TRBV27 and J usage is TRBJ2-5; D remains ambiguous. The CDR3 covers 13 residues. Germline V lookup: CDR1 MNHEY, CDR2 SMNVEV (reference sequence). Trimming took off 0 bases at V and 5 bases at J, with 7 bases between the two ends. In DNA, the CDR3 is TGTGCCAGCAGTTTATCCCACTCTGAGACCCAGTACTTC. Its protein is CASSLSHSETQYF.

This clonotype has a count of ten or more. This chain connects TRBV29-1 to TRBJ1-1; 11 nucleotides align to TRBD1. Trimming cost V 5 bases and J 9 bases; bases outside gene matches: 5. Per germline, CDR1 SQVTM and CDR2 ANQGSEA. CDR3 length: 12 amino acids. This CDR3 reads CSVSGQGAKAFF. CDR3 sequence (DNA): TGCAGCGTTAGCGGACAGGGGGCGAAAGCTTTCTTT.

This clonotype has a count of ten or more. V gene TRBV5-1 combines with J gene TRBJ2-2; 11 bases fit TRBD1. V gave up 4 bases and J gave up 7 bases; unmatched junction bases: 6. The CDR3 sequence is 15 residues long. The germline gives CDR1 SGHRS, CDR2 YFSETQ. The CDR3, as DNA: TGCGCCAGCAGCGAAGGACAGGGGGCTTACGGGGAGCTGTTTTTT. Its translation: CASSEGQGAYGELFF.

This clonotype was seen at least ten times. The J gene is TRBJ1-4, the V gene TRBV5-1, with unresolved D. V was shortened by 2 bases and J by 2 bases, with 10 bases between the two germline ends. Germline V gives CDR1 SGHRS, CDR2 YFSETQ. There are 15 residues in the CDR3. The CDR3 coding sequence is TGCGCCAGCAGCTTTGGAGGGTCTACTAATGAAAAACTGTTTTTT. Translation gives CASSFGGSTNEKLFF.

The sample holds many counts of this clonotype. The V and J genes are TRBV12-3 or TRBV12-4 and TRBJ2-7, with D possibly matching TRBD1 (6 bases). The ends were cut back, 5 bases at V and 2 bases at J, with 13 bases in the middle. The CDR3 length is 14 residues. This chain's CDR3 is CASSRWDTAYEQYF. CDR3 bases: TGTGCCAGCAGTCGATGGGACACTGCCTACGAGCAGTACTTC.

This clonotype was observed at least ten times. The V and J genes are TRBV29-1 and TRBJ2-7; 8 nucleotides align to TRBD1. CDR1 and CDR2 from the germline V gene are SQVTM and ANQGSEA. The CDR3 has 12 amino acids. The junction had 5 bases not matched to a gene; V was cut back by 5 bases and J by 5 bases. CDR3 DNA: TGCAGCGTTAGGCGACAGGGGAACGAGCAGTACTTC. As protein: CSVRRQGNEQYF.

This clonotype came up many times. The chain links TRBV6-1 to TRBJ2-3; 7 bases agree with TRBD1. This CDR3 comprises 13 residues. The ends lost 7 bases at V and 1 base at J; junction bases unmatched: 2. Germline-derived CDR1 and CDR2 are MNHNS and SASEGT. Here the CDR3 DNA reads TGTGCCAGCAACGGACAGGGCACAGATACGCAGTATTTT. It encodes CASNGQGTDTQYF.

This chain joins TRBV7-9 and TRBJ2-3; D tentatively reads TRBD1 or TRBD2 (5 bases each). Trimming took off 0 bases at V and 4 bases at J, with 11 bases between the two ends. Germline CDR1 and CDR2: SEHNR and FQNEAQ (reference sequence). This CDR3 region has 15 residues. CDR3 sequence reads: CASSLAKVGPDTQYF. The CDR3 region has the DNA TGTGCCAGCAGCTTAGCGAAGGTGGGACCAGATACGCAGTATTTT.

In its sample, this clonotype was seen many times. This sequence joins TRBV7-9 and TRBJ2-5; TRBD2 might be the D (6 bases). Germline CDR1 reads SEHNR; CDR2 reads FQNEAQ (reference sequence). The CDR3 length is 14 residues. Trimming took 2 bases from V and 2 from J, leaving 9 bases between them. The CDR3 here is CASSLRDSQETQYF. The CDR3 bases are TGTGCCAGCAGCTTAAGGGACTCGCAAGAGACCCAGTACTTC.

By share of the sample, this clonotype is medium-sized. V usage is TRBV14 and J usage is TRBJ2-3, with TRBD2 matching 9 bases. From germline, CDR1 is SGHDN and CDR2 FVKESK. The CDR3 is made up of 17 amino acids. With 0 bases clipped from V and 2 bases from J, the junction kept 6 bases outside the gene matches. In DNA form, the CDR3 reads TGTGCCAGCAGCCAAGACCAACTAGCGGGCCACACAGATACGCAGTATTTT. Its translation is CASSQDQLAGHTDTQYF.

This clonotype turned up a few times. A single base separates this from a much larger clone, so it may be a read error. The gene calls are TRBV6-6 and TRBJ1-2; 7 bases agree with TRBD1. CDR3 length: 17 amino acids. Germline-derived CDR1 and CDR2 are MNHNY and SVGAGI (reference sequence). CDR3 sequence: CASSYSGGDYLDYGDTF. The DNA of the CDR3 is TGTGCCAGCAGTTACTCAGGGGGCGATTATCTTGACTATGGCGACACCTTC.

This clonotype was detected ten times or more. J is TRBJ1-2 and V is TRBV24-1; 9 positions match TRBD1. The V segment lost 10 bases and the J segment 2 bases; nucleotides outside the gene matches: 1. The CDR3 spans 12 residues. Germline CDR1 is KGHDR and CDR2 is SFDVKD. CDR3 bases: TGTGCCACGGGGACAGGGAACTATGGCTACACCTTC. Residues: CATGTGNYGYTF.

This clonotype was picked up many times. The gene calls are TRBV11-2 and TRBJ2-1; 8 positions agree with TRBD1. The CDR3 is 16 residues long. V was clipped by 1 base and J by 4 bases; unmatched bases: 6. Per the germline V gene, CDR1 is SGHAT and CDR2 is FQNNGV. Here the CDR3 DNA reads TGTGCCAGCAGCTTAGTGCAGGGGGCCCTTTACAATGAGCAGTTCTTC. It is translated as CASSLVQGALYNEQFF.

This clonotype was observed many times. In nucleotides, the CDR3 is TGCGCCAGCAGCTCTAACAGGGTTTACGAGCAGTACTTC. Encoded protein: CASSSNRVYEQYF. This chain connects TRBV5-1 to TRBJ2-7, with D tentatively TRBD1 (6 bases). The V end was cut by 3 bases, the J end by 4 bases, with 11 bases between. The CDR3 loop spans 13 amino acids. In germline, CDR1 is SGHRS, CDR2 YFSETQ.

V gene TRBV5-6 combines with J gene TRBJ1-4; no clear D gene. This CDR3 is built from 12 residues. V dropped 1 base and J dropped 7 bases, with 5 bases sitting between them. Germline V gene sequence: CDR1 SGHDT, CDR2 YYEEEE. CDR3 in DNA: TGTGCCAGCAGCTTGTACTTTGAAAAACTGTTTTTT. Amino acids: CASSLYFEKLFF.

In this sample, this clonotype turned up many times. The genes are TRBV13 and TRBJ1-1; TRBD1 matches 9 bases. Germline V gene lookup returns CDR1 PRHDT and CDR2 FYEKMQ (reference sequence). V dropped 8 bases and J dropped 7; count of bases not matched to a gene: 8. CDR3 size: 13 residues. The CDR3 DNA is TGTGCCAGCGGAGACAGGGGGAAAAATGAAGCTTTCTTT. This codes for CASGDRGKNEAFF.

This clonotype showed up many times. The rearrangement joins TRBV20-1 to TRBJ1-1, with D perhaps matching TRBD1 (5 bases). There are 12 residues in the CDR3. Germline assignment: CDR1 DFQATT and CDR2 SNEGSKA (reference sequence). Trimming removed 2 bases from V and 2 bases from J, with 6 bases in between. This chain's CDR3 is CSARQGNTEAFF. Written as DNA, the CDR3 is TGCAGTGCTAGACAGGGAAACACTGAAGCTTTCTTT.

By share of the sample, this clonotype is medium-sized (0.01 to 0.1%). J is TRBJ1-3 and V is TRBV29-1; weak D call: TRBD1 (5 bases). V was cut by 2 bases and J by 0 bases, with 11 bases left in between. The germline V gene encodes CDR1 SQVTM and CDR2 ANQGSEA. The CDR3 has 15 residues. CDR3 in amino acids: CSVEPGPPSGNTIYF. The CDR3 DNA follows: TGCAGCGTTGAACCGGGGCCCCCCTCTGGAAACACCATATATTTT.

In its sample, this clonotype was seen many times. The rearrangement links TRBV6-5 to TRBJ2-2; D unclear. The V end lost 7 bases, the J end lost 4 bases, and 16 bases lay between the germline ends. The germline CDR1 and CDR2 sequences are MNHEY and SVGAGI. The CDR3 sequence is 15 residues long. CDR3 protein: CASKRTRRSTGELFF. The CDR3, as DNA: TGTGCCAGCAAACGTACGCGGCGGAGCACCGGGGAGCTGTTTTTT.

This clonotype has ten or more counts. This chain uses TRBV5-4 with TRBJ1-2, with 8 bases identical to TRBD1. Per germline, CDR1 SGHNT and CDR2 YYREEE (reference sequence). V lost 3 bases and J lost 1; bases outside the gene matches: 5. The CDR3 is made up of 15 amino acids. The CDR3: CASSSRTGLNYGYTF. The DNA of the CDR3 is TGTGCCAGCAGCTCCAGGACAGGGCTTAACTATGGCTACACCTTC.

This clonotype was recorded many times. This chain links TRBV5-4 with TRBJ2-1; 7 nucleotides align to TRBD2. This CDR3 has 15 residues. Germline lookup yields CDR1 SGHNT and CDR2 YYREEE (reference sequence). Trimming removed 0 bases from V and 8 bases from J; junction bases left unmatched: 8. CDR3 amino acids: CASSLGWSGVYEQFF. CDR3 sequence (DNA): TGTGCCAGCAGCTTGGGGTGGAGCGGGGTATATGAGCAGTTCTTC.

In its sample, this clonotype was seen many times. V gene TRBV4-3 combines with J gene TRBJ2-1; D possibly uses TRBD1 or TRBD2 (5 bases each). CDR1 and CDR2 from the germline V gene are LGHNA and YSLEER. V gave up 4 bases and J gave up 3 bases, with 13 bases separating them. This CDR3 spans 15 amino acids. Here the CDR3 reads CASSRGVGDYNEQFF. Written as DNA, the CDR3 is TGCGCCAGCAGCCGGGGCGTGGGGGACTACAATGAGCAGTTCTTC.

This clonotype was observed at least ten times. This CDR3 reads CASRTSLDTQYF. In nucleotides, the CDR3 is TGTGCCAGCAGAACTAGCCTGGATACGCAGTATTTT. The chain joins TRBV2 to TRBJ2-3; D may be TRBD2 (6 bases). The CDR3 totals 12 residues. Germline V lookup: CDR1 SNHLY, CDR2 FYNNEI. With 6 bases removed from V and 6 bases from J, the gap between germline ends came to 10 bases. Filled out from reference TRBV2 and TRBJ2-3, the complete variable domain reads EPEVTQTPSHQVTQMGQEVILRCVPISNHLYFYWYRQILGQKVEFLVSFYNNEISEKSEIFDDQFSVERPDGSNFTLKIRSTKLEDSAMYFCASRTSLDTQYFGPGTRLTVL.

This clonotype has at least ten counts. The V gene is TRBV12-3 or TRBV12-4, the J gene TRBJ2-5; D unresolved. Trimming cost V 2 bases and J 1 base, with 8 bases left between them. CDR3 size: 14 residues. The CDR3 spells CASSLKRIQETQYF. The CDR3 bases are TGTGCCAGCAGTTTAAAAAGGATCCAAGAGACCCAGTACTTC.